A single TCR beta chain is shown here with its context. This record comes from a study of blood T cell repertoires in COVID-19. Original data processing: It was from reference gene primer amplification that nucleated cell counts were estimated. Assay used: immunoSEQ multiplex PCR; TCRdb lists only in-frame clones, some missing. Clone size and V and J calls were adopted from that table, with D and trimming inferred from the DNA. In the table there are about 270,000 clones, under 90% of which are singletons. Looked up from germline, CDR1 is MNHNY and CDR2 is SVGAGI (reference sequence). The CDR3 spans 16 residues. The ends lost 0 bases at V and 6 bases at J; junction bases unmatched: 6.

Sequenced: peripheral blood. This clonotype was sampled from a woman between 18 and 29 years old with acute or convalescent COVID-19. V gene TRBV6-6 combines with J gene TRBJ2-1; 9 bases match TRBD2. CDR3 in DNA: TGTGCCAGCAGTTACTCGGCGCGGGAGGGCCCCAATGAGCAGTTCTTC. It translates to CASSYSAREGPNEQFF.